This entry lists 20 T cell receptor beta chains sequenced from one sample in a study of low-dose radiotherapy and immunotherapy resistance in tumors (dated by TCRdb to 2021 to 2024). Sequencing instrument: Illumina HiSeq 2500. First-strand cDNA was synthesized with Superscript III and a set of TRAV- and TRBV-specific primers, covering both TCRalpha and TCRbeta chains. TCRs were amplified for around 20 PCR cycles with Phusion, using a constant-region primer paired with the adapter attached to the V primers. TCRdb itself trimmed the public reads at Q25 with fastp, ran MiXCR and retained productive beta chains. Entries that share a CDR3 protein sequence are merged under the most common genes and DNA. This sample comprises some 60,000 distinct CDR3 sequences, approximately 26% of them detected only once. The ten largest clones add up to 6.5% to 8% of the sample. Interpreted using the paper, the time point label stands for: before trial treatment.

This specimen consisted of PBMCs, obtained before treatment. The source is a male donor with rectosigmoid adenocarcinoma.

The table lists this clonotype with many counts. This chain joins TRBV28 and TRBJ1-6, with D possibly matching TRBD1 (5 bases). Germline V gene lookup returns CDR1 MDHEN and CDR2 SYDVKM. V was pared by 5 bases and J by 16 bases, with 27 bases between. The length of the CDR3 is 16 residues. The CDR3 DNA follows: TGTGCCAGCAGTCGACAGAGACTACCCGGGGCGTCTTCTCTCCACTTT. This gives the protein CASSRQRLPGASSLHF. Together with reference TRBV28 and TRBJ1-6, the CDR3 gives the full variable domain: DVKVTQSSRYLVKRTGEKVFLECVQDMDHENMFWYRQDPGLGLRLIYFSYDVKMKEKGDIPEGYSVSREKKERFSLILESASTNQTSMYLCASSRQRLPGASSLHFGNGTRLTVT.

This clonotype showed up many times. V usage is TRBV7-6 and J usage is TRBJ2-1; D perhaps matches TRBD1 (6 bases). The CDR3 is 13 amino acids. V lost 5 bases, J lost 8 bases, and 13 bases lay in between. CDR1 is SGHVS, CDR2 FNYEAQ, per germline. The CDR3 here is CASSPGEWDEQFF. As DNA, the CDR3 is TGTGCCAGCAGCCCAGGGGAGTGGGATGAGCAGTTCTTC.

This clonotype was counted only a few times. The V and J genes are TRBV6-2 or TRBV6-3 and TRBJ1-6; 9 positions agree with TRBD1. The CDR3 spans 15 residues. V gave up 6 bases and J gave up 4 bases; unmatched junction bases: 4. The V gene's germline CDR1 is MNHEY and CDR2 SVGEGT. The CDR3: CASRPGTGYNSPLHF. For the CDR3, the DNA is TGTGCCAGCAGACCCGGGACAGGGTATAATTCACCCCTCCACTTT.

This chain connects TRBV28 to TRBJ2-2; 10 positions match TRBD2. CDR1 and CDR2 (germline): MDHEN, SYDVKM. Germline trimming cut 1 base from V and 6 bases from J; bases unmatched to any gene: 5. The CDR3 is 16 residues long. CDR3 protein: CASSLSSGGRPGELFF. The CDR3 DNA reads TGTGCCAGCAGTTTATCTAGCGGGGGCCGCCCCGGGGAGCTGTTTTTT.

Concerning this clonotype: It is likely a read error: a sequence one base away is far more abundant. The chain employs TRBV6-2 or TRBV6-3 and TRBJ2-7; no clear D gene. The CDR3 is 11 amino acids. V lost 2 bases and J 9 bases, leaving 8 bases between the germline ends. The germline V gene encodes CDR1 MNHEY and CDR2 SVGEGT. The CDR3 loop is CASSYDNRQYF. In nucleotides, the CDR3 is TGTGCCAGCAGTTACGACAATAGGCAGTACTTC.

The chain links TRBV4-1 to TRBJ2-3, with 10 bases aligning to TRBD2. V was pared by 4 bases and J by 2 bases, with 3 bases of the junction left unmatched. The CDR3 loop spans 15 amino acids. CDR1 and CDR2 (germline): MGHRA, YSYEKL. CDR3 sequence: CASSRGLADTDTQYF. DNA for the CDR3: TGCGCCAGCAGCCGAGGACTAGCGGACACAGATACGCAGTATTTT.

This clonotype was observed at least ten times. The chain uses TRBV24-1 and TRBJ2-2; possible D gene TRBD2, 6 bases. The V gene's germline CDR1 is KGHDR and CDR2 SFDVKD. The CDR3 is made up of 16 amino acids. Trimming stripped 3 bases from V and 3 bases from J, with 13 bases between. The CDR3 is CATSDPTREDTGELFF. The CDR3 DNA reads as TGTGCCACCAGTGATCCTACAAGGGAGGACACCGGGGAGCTGTTTTTT.

Ten or more counts support this clonotype. The chain uses TRBV12-3 or TRBV12-4 and TRBJ2-5; either TRBD1 or TRBD2 may supply D (5 bases each). This CDR3 is built from 14 residues. V lost 6 bases and J 5 bases, leaving 16 bases between the germline ends. In DNA form, the CDR3 reads TGTGCCAGCAGGTCTAGTAATGAGGGGGAGACCCAGTACTTC. It yields the protein CASRSSNEGETQYF.

This chain links TRBV19 with TRBJ1-2, with D perhaps TRBD1 (6 bases). Trimming left V 7 bases short and J 4 bases short, with 16 bases between. The CDR3 is 14 residues long. Germline values: CDR1 LNHDA, CDR2 SQIVND (reference sequence). In DNA form, the CDR3 reads TGTGCCAGTATGGCGACTTTGACAGGCTATGGCTACACCTTC. It yields the protein CASMATLTGYGYTF.

As concerns this clonotype: This sequence is one base from a far larger clone and is likely a read error. The chain joins TRBV4-3 to TRBJ2-4, with 9 bases that match TRBD2. From germline, CDR1 is LGHNA and CDR2 YSLEER. V trimming: 3 bases; J trimming: 13 bases; junction bases outside the gene matches: 19. CDR3 length equals 17 residues. The CDR3 DNA reads TGCGCCAGCAGCCAGGAACCGGGACTAGCAGTTTACAATGAGCAGTACTTC. This gives the protein CASSQEPGLAVYNEQYF.

The rearrangement links TRBV6-2 or TRBV6-3 to TRBJ2-7; the D call may be TRBD1 or TRBD2 (6 bases each). CDR1 is MNHEY, CDR2 SVGEGT, per germline. V was pared by 5 bases and J by 6 bases, with 20 bases between. CDR3 length: 15 amino acids. The CDR3 loop reads CASSPRGRGELEQYF. CDR3 sequence (DNA): TGTGCCAGCAGTCCGCGCGGAAGGGGGGAGCTCGAGCAGTACTTC.

This clonotype has ten or more counts. This rearrangement joins TRBV27 to TRBJ2-3; the D call may be TRBD1 or TRBD2 (5 bases each). Germline V gene lookup returns CDR1 MNHEY and CDR2 SMNVEV (reference sequence). V lost 2 bases, J lost 6 bases, and 15 bases lay in between. The CDR3 has 15 residues. CDR3 sequence: CASSLGAGSLDTQYF. CDR3 coding DNA: TGTGCCAGCAGTTTAGGGGCGGGTAGTCTGGATACGCAGTATTTT.

The chain joins TRBV6-2 or TRBV6-3 to TRBJ2-7, with 8 bases matching TRBD2. In germline, CDR1 is MNHEY, CDR2 SVGEGT. After removal of 0 bases from V and 3 bases from J, the junction contained 7 bases not matched to a gene. There are 16 residues in the CDR3. CDR3: CASSYSWGGRYYEQYF. The CDR3 DNA reads TGTGCCAGCAGTTACTCATGGGGCGGGAGGTACTACGAGCAGTACTTC.

This clonotype has ten or more counts. This rearrangement joins TRBV29-1 to TRBJ1-4; 7 bases align to TRBD1. Per the germline V gene, CDR1 is SQVTM and CDR2 is ANQGSEA. The junction had 13 bases not matched to a gene; V was cut back by 7 bases and J by 8 bases. The CDR3 runs 14 residues. CDR3 nucleotides: TGCAGCGCTCGAGCCGGGACAGATTTCGAAAAACTGTTTTTT. Encoded protein: CSARAGTDFEKLFF.

In its sample, this clonotype was seen many times. The V call is TRBV28, the J call TRBJ1-2; 9 nucleotides match TRBD1. Trimming removed 4 bases from V and 4 bases from J; junction bases left unmatched: 13. Germline assignment: CDR1 MDHEN and CDR2 SYDVKM. This CDR3 spans 17 amino acids. The CDR3 DNA follows: TGTGCCAGCAGTTCACCCGGGACAGGGAGGAGAGGCTATGGCTACACCTTC. It specifies CASSSPGTGRRGYGYTF.

A remark on this clonotype: No DNA is shown, since the ends of the CDR3 on it are uncertain; the CDR3 is the one TCRdb lists. This chain connects TRBV12-3 or TRBV12-4 to TRBJ2-2; TRBD1 is the table's D call, not checked against the DNA. The CDR3 spans 21 amino acids, including both terminal residues. CDR3 protein: CASTLTARFGTGGNTGELFFF.

This clonotype is medium-sized in the sample. V gene TRBV28 combines with J gene TRBJ1-2; D gene ambiguous. V was pared by 3 bases and J by 5 bases, with 16 bases between. The CDR3 length is 15 residues. Germline V gene lookup returns CDR1 MDHEN and CDR2 SYDVKM. The CDR3 is CASSLLAMTKYGYTF. The CDR3 DNA reads as TGTGCCAGCAGTTTGCTGGCCATGACCAAATATGGCTACACCTTC.

This chain uses TRBV4-2 with TRBJ2-3, with D possibly TRBD2 on 7 matching bases. Germline loops: CDR1 LGHNA, CDR2 YNFKEQ. The V end was cut by 4 bases, the J end by 0 bases, with 17 bases between. The CDR3 has 17 residues. For the CDR3, the DNA is TGTGCCAGCAGCCTCCTGGGCCGGGGGGCAAGCACAGATACGCAGTATTTT. It translates to CASSLLGRGASTDTQYF.

The chain is built from TRBV7-2 and TRBJ2-7, with D perhaps TRBD2 (6 bases). CDR3 size: 14 residues. V was shortened by 3 bases and J by 1 base, with 10 bases between the two germline ends. In germline, CDR1 is SGHTA, CDR2 FQGNSA. The CDR3 is CASSFGGRSYEQYF. CDR3 sequence (DNA): TGTGCCAGCAGCTTTGGTGGGAGGTCCTACGAGCAGTACTTC. The full variable domain, rest sourced from reference TRBV7-2 and TRBJ2-7, is GAGVSQSPSNKVTEKGKDVELRCDPISGHTALYWYRQSLGQGLEFLIYFQGNSAPDKSGLPSDRFSAERTGGSVSTLTIQRTQQEDSAVYLCASSFGGRSYEQYFGPGTRLTVT.

At least ten counts were recorded for this clonotype. The V gene is TRBV10-3, the J gene TRBJ2-3; possible D gene TRBD2, 5 bases. This CDR3 is 14 amino acids long. Trimming took off 5 bases at V and 2 bases at J, with 11 bases between the two ends. Germline loops: CDR1 ENHRY, CDR2 SYGVKD. CDR3 in amino acids: CAISHGLPTDTQYF. The DNA of the CDR3 is TGTGCCATCAGTCACGGACTTCCCACAGATACGCAGTATTTT.